These 27 T cell receptor beta chains were all obtained from the same sample, sequenced in a study of cytomegalovirus exposure and HLA in healthy donors. PCR used 60 Vbeta primers and 13 Jbeta primers. Repertoires were generated with immunoSEQ multiplex PCR, while TCRdb's copy carries only in-frame clones and drops some. The sample consists of approximately 150,000 clones, roughly four fifths of them appearing once. Sequenced sample: PBMCs. These receptors were obtained from a man aged 18 to 29 in good health and CMV-seropositive.

V is TRBV7-9 and J is TRBJ2-2; 8 bases line up with TRBD2. Germline V CDR1 and CDR2: SEHNR, FQNEAQ (reference sequence). The CDR3 spans 15 residues. V shed 3 bases, J shed 5 bases, and the junction held 5 bases outside the gene matches. The CDR3 loop is CASSLQREKTGELFF. CDR3 in DNA: TGTGCCAGCAGCTTGCAGCGGGAGAAGACCGGGGAGCTGTTTTTT.

The gene calls are TRBV19 and TRBJ2-3; 9 positions match TRBD2. V was clipped by 5 bases and J by 0 bases; unmatched bases: 6. CDR1 and CDR2 from the germline V gene are LNHDA and SQIVND (reference sequence). The CDR3 loop spans 16 amino acids. This CDR3 is CASSVAGVPSTDTQYF. CDR3 coding DNA: TGTGCCAGTAGTGTAGCGGGAGTGCCAAGCACAGATACGCAGTATTTT.

The chain combines TRBV19 with TRBJ1-1, with D perhaps matching TRBD1 (5 bases). Germline V gene sequence: CDR1 LNHDA, CDR2 SQIVND (reference sequence). This CDR3 comprises 14 residues. With 4 bases removed from V and 4 bases from J, the gap between germline ends came to 13 bases. DNA of the CDR3: TGTGCCAGTAGTACGCAGGGAGCGGGCACTGAAGCTTTCTTT. It is translated as CASSTQGAGTEAFF.

This chain connects TRBV28 to TRBJ2-1; D remains unclear. The CDR3 has 11 residues. The ends were cut back, 3 bases at V and 8 bases at J, with 5 bases in the middle. Germline V gene lookup returns CDR1 MDHEN and CDR2 SYDVKM. The CDR3 coding sequence is TGTGCCAGCAGTTTCAGCGATGAGCAGTTCTTC. This encodes CASSFSDEQFF.

This clone was counted only a few times. The gene calls are TRBV10-3 and TRBJ1-1; no clear D gene. The V and J ends lost 6 bases and 4 bases respectively, with 15 bases between them. CDR3 length: 14 amino acids. Germline CDR1 and CDR2: ENHRY and SYGVKD. Here the CDR3 reads CAISPGKVITEAFF. The CDR3, as DNA: TGTGCCATCAGCCCGGGAAAGGTGATCACTGAAGCTTTCTTT.

The rearrangement links TRBV5-6 to TRBJ1-6; 8 bases map to TRBD1. Germline values: CDR1 SGHDT, CDR2 YYEEEE. The V gene end was trimmed by 4 bases and the J gene end by 7 bases; junction bases not matched to a gene: 4. The CDR3 loop spans 14 amino acids. CDR3 in amino acids: CASSARGQNSPLHF. CDR3 DNA: TGTGCCAGCAGCGCCAGGGGGCAGAATTCACCCCTCCACTTT.

This chain connects TRBV28 to TRBJ1-5; 9 nucleotides match TRBD1. The CDR3 totals 15 residues. Germline V gene lookup returns CDR1 MDHEN and CDR2 SYDVKM. The V segment lost 3 bases and the J segment 4 bases; nucleotides outside the gene matches: 4. CDR3 region: CASSFEGTGNQPQHF. CDR3 in DNA: TGTGCCAGCAGTTTTGAGGGGACAGGGAATCAGCCCCAGCATTTT. The full variable domain, with the rest looked up from reference TRBV28 and TRBJ1-5, is DVKVTQSSRYLVKRTGEKVFLECVQDMDHENMFWYRQDPGLGLRLIYFSYDVKMKEKGDIPEGYSVSREKKERFSLILESASTNQTSMYLCASSFEGTGNQPQHFGDGTRLSIL.

The genes are TRBV6-1 and TRBJ1-6; 7 nucleotides line up with TRBD1. V gave up 3 bases and J gave up 7 bases; unmatched junction bases: 9. This CDR3 spans 16 amino acids. Per the germline V gene, CDR1 is MNHNS and CDR2 is SASEGT. CDR3 coding DNA: TGTGCCAGCAGTGAGAATTTCGGGACAGAAAATTCACCCCTCCACTTT. Translating gives CASSENFGTENSPLHF.

The V call is TRBV30, the J call TRBJ2-7; D not resolved. The CDR3 extends over 11 amino acids. Germline assignment: CDR1 GTSNPN and CDR2 SVGIG (reference sequence). Trimming shortened V by 1 base and J by 5 bases, and 6 bases separated the two germline ends. For the CDR3, the DNA is TGTGCCTGGAGTGGCGGCCACGAGCAGTACTTC. It translates to CAWSGGHEQYF.

V usage is TRBV7-9 and J usage is TRBJ2-5; 9 bases match TRBD2. J was trimmed by 5 bases and V by 3 bases; bases with no gene match: 10. The CDR3 extends over 16 amino acids. Germline-derived CDR1 and CDR2 are SEHNR and FQNEAQ (reference sequence). The chain's CDR3 is CASSFRAGGGGETQYF. The CDR3 DNA reads TGTGCCAGCAGCTTTAGAGCGGGAGGAGGAGGTGAGACCCAGTACTTC.

This clone was seen only a few times. The chain recombines TRBV6-5 with TRBJ2-1; D perhaps matches TRBD1 (6 bases). CDR1 and CDR2 (germline): MNHEY, SVGAGI. V shed 7 bases and J shed 1 base, with 14 bases lying between them. CDR3 length: 15 amino acids. CDR3: CASTWDTNSYNEQFF. The DNA of the CDR3 is TGTGCCAGCACTTGGGACACCAATTCCTACAATGAGCAGTTCTTC.

The chain couples TRBV30 to TRBJ1-1; D possibly corresponds to TRBD1 (6 bases). This CDR3 contains 15 residues. Germline assignment: CDR1 GTSNPN and CDR2 SVGIG (reference sequence). Between the trimmed V and J ends, which lost 2 bases and 0 bases, there was a span of 13 bases. CDR3 sequence reads: CAWSPPGAMNTEAFF. CDR3 bases: TGTGCCTGGAGTCCACCAGGGGCCATGAACACTGAAGCTTTCTTT.

The J gene is TRBJ2-7, the V gene TRBV18; perhaps TRBD2 as D (7 bases). CDR1 and CDR2 (germline): KGHSH, LQKENI. V lost 2 bases, J lost 4 bases, and 18 bases lay in between. CDR3 length: 16 residues. The CDR3 loop reads CASSPGTGGRGYEQYF. DNA for the CDR3: TGTGCCAGCTCACCAGGTACGGGGGGCCGCGGATACGAGCAGTACTTC.

This clone was seen a handful of times. The chain recombines TRBV9 with TRBJ2-3, with TRBD2 identical over 9 bases. The CDR3 sequence is 15 residues long. Trimming cost V 4 bases and J 3 bases; bases outside gene matches: 6. CDR1 and CDR2 from the germline V gene are SGDLS and YYNGEE. The CDR3, as DNA: TGTGCCAGCAGCTTTCCTAGCGGGAAAACAGATACGCAGTATTTT. Translated: CASSFPSGKTDTQYF.

The V gene is TRBV15, the J gene TRBJ1-2; 12 nucleotides agree with TRBD1. J lost 4 bases, V lost 3 bases, and 3 bases had no gene match. CDR3 length equals 15 residues. Germline V gene lookup returns CDR1 LNHNV and CDR2 YYDKDF (reference sequence). DNA of the CDR3: TGTGCCACCAGCAGGGGACAGGGGGCCGGCTATGGCTACACCTTC. Its translation is CATSRGQGAGYGYTF.

The table lists this clone with a few counts. V gene TRBV7-8 combines with J gene TRBJ1-2; no definite D call. V lost 5 bases and J 2 bases, leaving 12 bases between the germline ends. The CDR3 totals 14 residues. Germline-derived CDR1 and CDR2 are SGHVS and FQNEAQ. The CDR3 DNA reads TGTGCCAGCAGCCTACGTACTGCGAACTATGGCTACACCTTC. Translating it yields CASSLRTANYGYTF.

This clone has more than one count but fewer than ten. The genes are TRBV5-1 and TRBJ1-4; 9 bases fit TRBD1. The CDR3 totals 14 residues. Germline CDR1 and CDR2: SGHRS and YFSETQ. The ends lost 3 bases at V and 7 bases at J; junction bases unmatched: 4. The CDR3 DNA follows: TGCGCCAGCAGCTCCTCGACAGGGGGTGAAAAACTGTTTTTT. Translating gives CASSSSTGGEKLFF. The variable domain in full, completed from reference TRBV5-1 and TRBJ1-4, reads KAGVTQTPRYLIKTRGQQVTLSCSPISGHRSVSWYQQTPGQGLQFLFEYFSETQRNKGNFPGRFSGRQFSNSRSEMNVSTLELGDSALYLCASSSSTGGEKLFFGSGTQLSVL.

The chain recombines TRBV29-1 with TRBJ2-7, with 7 bases identical to TRBD2. Germline CDR1 and CDR2: SQVTM and ANQGSEA. V was pared by 7 bases and J by 6 bases, with 6 bases of the junction left unmatched. The length of the CDR3 is 11 residues. CDR3 nucleotide sequence: TGCAGCGGTAGACTAGCAGGCGAGCAGTACTTC. It encodes CSGRLAGEQYF.

The chain couples TRBV4-1 to TRBJ2-7; 9 nucleotides match TRBD2. V lost 3 bases and J lost 2; bases outside the gene matches: 5. CDR1 is MGHRA, CDR2 YSYEKL, per germline. There are 15 residues in the CDR3. The CDR3: CASSHSSGSAYEQYF. The CDR3 DNA reads as TGCGCCAGCAGCCATAGTAGCGGGAGCGCCTACGAGCAGTACTTC.

The chain is built from TRBV5-4 and TRBJ2-3; 10 bases map to TRBD1. The ends lost 3 bases at V and 4 bases at J; junction bases unmatched: 5. This CDR3 spans 15 amino acids. Germline CDR1 and CDR2: SGHNT and YYREEE (reference sequence). CDR3 loop: CASSSTGGPADTQYF. The CDR3 DNA follows: TGTGCCAGCAGCTCGACAGGGGGCCCCGCAGATACGCAGTATTTT.

V usage is TRBV6-1 and J usage is TRBJ2-1; 12 nucleotides agree with TRBD2. The CDR3 covers 17 residues. The ends lost 6 bases at V and 1 base at J; junction bases unmatched: 7. Germline lookup yields CDR1 MNHNS and CDR2 SASEGT. The CDR3 region is CASRELAGGGSYNEQFF. CDR3 bases: TGTGCCAGCAGAGAACTAGCGGGAGGAGGTTCCTACAATGAGCAGTTCTTC.

This chain uses TRBV4-1 with TRBJ2-6; no clear D gene. Between the trimmed V and J ends, which lost 1 base and 4 bases, there was a span of 5 bases. The CDR3 totals 14 residues. Germline CDR1 reads MGHRA; CDR2 reads YSYEKL. This CDR3 reads CASSQVGGANVLTF. The CDR3 DNA sequence: TGCGCCAGCAGCCAAGTCGGGGGGGCCAACGTCCTGACTTTC.

The rearrangement joins TRBV21-1 to TRBJ1-5; the table's TRBD1 call for D was not verified on the DNA. TRBV21-1 is a documented pseudogene. This CDR3 spans 22 amino acids. CDR3 sequence reads: CASNKLPGPLNYMMYSNQPQHF. DNA of the CDR3: TGTGCCAGCAATAAGCTCCCAGGGCCGCTGAACTATATGATGTATAGCAATCAGCCCCAGCATTTT.

This clone has a handful of counts. This CDR3 is also generated by other DNA sequences in the sample. V is TRBV19 and J is TRBJ1-1; 11 positions match TRBD1. Looked up from germline, CDR1 is LNHDA and CDR2 is SQIVND (reference sequence). Unmatched junction bases numbered 1, after V lost 7 bases and J lost 3 bases. The CDR3 is 13 residues long. The CDR3 spells CASKGQGDTEAFF. The CDR3 DNA follows: TGTGCCAGTAAGGGACAGGGGGACACTGAAGCTTTCTTT. The complete variable domain, with remaining parts taken from reference TRBV19 and TRBJ1-1, reads DGGITQSPKYLFRKEGQNVTLSCEQNLNHDAMYWYRQDPGQGLRLIYYSQIVNDFQKGDIAEGYSVSREKKESFPLTVTSAQKNPTAFYLCASKGQGDTEAFFGQGTRLTVV.

The rearrangement links TRBV27 to TRBJ1-2, with a possible D match to TRBD1 (6 bases). V lost 2 bases, J lost 3 bases, and 19 bases lay in between. From germline, CDR1 is MNHEY and CDR2 SMNVEV (reference sequence). The CDR3 is 17 residues long. In DNA, the CDR3 is TGTGCCAGCAGTTTACTTCCGGGGCAGGGGCCTGACTATGGCTACACCTTC. Translation: CASSLLPGQGPDYGYTF.

J is TRBJ2-7 and V is TRBV7-9; TRBD2 matches at 9 bases. The CDR3 length is 16 residues. V was pared by 2 bases and J by 5 bases, with 10 bases of the junction left unmatched. Germline values: CDR1 SEHNR, CDR2 FQNEAQ (reference sequence). CDR3 coding DNA: TGTGCCAGCAGCTTATATCGTAAGCGGGAGGACAACGAGCAGTACTTC. This codes for CASSLYRKREDNEQYF.

This chain joins TRBV20-1 and TRBJ1-1; D is uncertain. CDR3 length equals 10 residues. Germline V CDR1 and CDR2: DFQATT, SNEGSKA (reference sequence). V lost 1 base, J lost 11 bases, and 8 bases lay in between. For the CDR3, the DNA is TGCAGTGCTAGAGGACCGGGGGCTTTCTTT. Translation: CSARGPGAFF.